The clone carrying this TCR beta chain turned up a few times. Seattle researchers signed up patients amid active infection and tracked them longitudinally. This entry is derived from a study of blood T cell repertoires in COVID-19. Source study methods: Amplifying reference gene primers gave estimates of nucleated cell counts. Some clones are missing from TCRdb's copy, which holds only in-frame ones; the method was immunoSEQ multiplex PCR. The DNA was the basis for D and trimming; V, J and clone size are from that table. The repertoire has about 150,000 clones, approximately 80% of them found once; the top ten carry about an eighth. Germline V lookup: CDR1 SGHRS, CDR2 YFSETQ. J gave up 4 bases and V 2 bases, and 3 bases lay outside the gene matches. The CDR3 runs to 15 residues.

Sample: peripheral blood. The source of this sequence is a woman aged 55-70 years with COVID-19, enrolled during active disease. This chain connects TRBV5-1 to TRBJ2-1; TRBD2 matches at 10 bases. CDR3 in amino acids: CASSFGLAAYNEQFF. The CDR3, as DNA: TGCGCCAGCAGCTTCGGACTAGCGGCTTACAATGAGCAGTTCTTC. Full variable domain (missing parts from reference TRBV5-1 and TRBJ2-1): KAGVTQTPRYLIKTRGQQVTLSCSPISGHRSVSWYQQTPGQGLQFLFEYFSETQRNKGNFPGRFSGRQFSNSRSEMNVSTLELGDSALYLCASSFGLAAYNEQFFGPGTRLTVL.